This record covers a single T cell receptor beta chain. Its antigen is still unknown. Base qualities were left out, and no much larger clone turns up one base away. The CDR3 starts with the cysteine, ends with the phenylalanine, and has 13 residues. Only CDR3 DNA is held: 39 bases, read in frame from base 1. V is cut by 6 bases and J by 2 bases, and the space between the germline ends is 11 bases. The CDR1 and CDR2 encoded by the germline V gene are MNHEY and SVGEGT. The method behind the library was RT-PCR. Instrument used: NextSeq 550. In TCRdb, the public reads were trimmed at Q25 with fastp and aligned with MiXCR, with productive beta chains retained. For every CDR3 protein sequence, its rows merge into one entry that carries the most common genes and DNA. For this sample there are about 160,000 distinct CDR3 sequences; approximately 24% appear just once. Roughly 26% of the sample lies in the top ten.

These data originate in a study of patients and donors after allogeneic stem cell transplantation (TCRdb year 2020). Here the chain combines TRBV6-2 or TRBV6-3 and TRBJ2-7, with TRBD1 as a weak D call on 6 bases. Material for sequencing was blood, either unsorted or a sorted T cell fraction (not recorded which). The clonotype was recovered from a human donor who was either an allogeneic HSCT recipient or a stem cell or donor lymphocyte infusion donor (not recorded which). It is not recorded whose cells these are; they may come from a transplant donor. This receptor carries the CDR3 CASRGTLTYEQYF. The DNA sequence is given as TGTGCCAGCAGAGGGACATTAACCTACGAGCAGTACTTC.